A selection of T cell receptor beta chains follows, all from one sample in a study of blood T cell repertoires in COVID-19. Clones were read by immunoSEQ multiplex PCR, and TCRdb kept only the in-frame ones, dropping some. The data show a few hundred thousand clones, roughly 88% seen once. The specimen sequenced was PBMCs or T cells enriched from blood (not recorded which). The receptors stem from a woman in her 30s who had recovered from COVID-19. Each CDR3 is given with its conserved first and last residue. The D gene is left open where the match is weak. For some rows the clone size is stated as once, few or many, or as a class when expanded; others skip it.

clone_size j_call d_call v_call cdr3_nt cdr3_aa
once TRBJ2-7 NA TRBV3-1/TRBV3-2 TGTGCCAGCAGCCATACAGGGTTAGAGCAGTACTTC CASSHTGLEQYF
NA TRBJ2-3 NA TRBV7-2 TGTGCCAGCAGCTCAGGGATGGATACGCAGTATTTT CASSSGMDTQYF
NA TRBJ1-6 NA TRBV28 TGTGCCAGCAGGTGGGGCAGGCCCTCGCCCCTCCACTTT CASRWGRPSPLHF
NA TRBJ2-1 NA TRBV24-1 TGTGCCACCAGTGTTCCCCAACTAGAGAATGAGCAGTTCTTC CATSVPQLENEQFF
NA TRBJ2-5 NA TRBV18 TGTGCCAGCTCAAGAGGGAATTCGTACCAAGAGACCCAGTACTTC CASSRGNSYQETQYF
NA TRBJ1-1 TRBD1 TRBV7-9 TGTGCCAGCAGCTTTTACAGGGGGCGTCACACTGAAGCTTTCTTT CASSFYRGRHTEAFF
NA TRBJ2-2 TRBD2 TRBV30 TGTGCCTGGAGTGTAAATTGGGGACTAGCGGGGGTTTACACCGGGGAGCTGTTTTTT CAWSVNWGLAGVYTGELFF
NA TRBJ1-1 TRBD1 TRBV27 TGTGCCAGCAGCCACGCTCGTTACAGGGGGCAGGACACTGAAGCTTTCTTT CASSHARYRGQDTEAFF
NA TRBJ2-3 NA TRBV3-1/TRBV3-2 TGTGCCAGCAGTCAAAGAAGTATAACGGGGGGACAAGGCGCAGATACGCAGTATTTT CASSQRSITGGQGADTQYF
NA TRBJ2-1 NA TRBV9 TGTGCCAGCAGCACCGACAGCTCCTACAATGAGCAGTTCTTC CASSTDSSYNEQFF
NA TRBJ2-7 TRBD2 TRBV30 TGTGCCTGGAGGGGGACTAGCGGGTTGTACGAGCAGTACTTC CAWRGTSGLYEQYF
NA TRBJ1-4 NA TRBV7-2 TGTGCCAGCAGCCGGGACACCCTCAATGAAAAACTGTTTTTT CASSRDTLNEKLFF
NA TRBJ2-1 NA TRBV12-5 TGTGCTAGTGGTTTGGGACACCTTGAGCAGTTCTTC CASGLGHLEQFF
NA TRBJ1-4 NA TRBV3-1/TRBV3-2 TGTGCCAGCAGCCCCTCTGGAGGGAATGGTGAAAAACTGTTTTTT CASSPSGGNGEKLFF
NA TRBJ1-3 NA TRBV5-6 TGTGCCAGCAGCCTCCGGTCCGGAGGGCGTACTGGAAACACCATATATTTT CASSLRSGGRTGNTIYF
once TRBJ1-4 NA TRBV7-2 TGTGCCAGCAGCCCCCAACTTAAGCCAACTAAACTGTTTTTT CASSPQLKPTKLFF
NA TRBJ1-4 NA TRBV5-4 TGTGCCAGCAGCCGTCAACAGGGAGCGACTGAAAAACTGTTTTTT CASSRQQGATEKLFF
NA TRBJ2-7 NA TRBV5-1 TGCGCCAGCAGCTTCGGTGACATGAGAAGCTCCTACGAGCAGTACTTC CASSFGDMRSSYEQYF
NA TRBJ1-2 TRBD1 TRBV3-1/TRBV3-2 TGTGCCAGCAGCCTACAGGGGCGAAAGGAGGGCTACACCTTC CASSLQGRKEGYTF
few TRBJ2-4 NA TRBV7-9 TGTGCCAGCAGCTTAGCGGGAGGGGGGACCAAAAACATTCAGTACTTC CASSLAGGGTKNIQYF
few TRBJ1-3 NA TRBV5-5 TGTGCCAGCAGCTTCGCAGGGAACTCTGGAAACACCATATATTTT CASSFAGNSGNTIYF
NA TRBJ2-5 NA TRBV7-3 TGTGCCAGCAGCCTGGGGCCCGACCCATGGGAGACCCAGTACTTC CASSLGPDPWETQYF
NA TRBJ1-1 NA TRBV7-2 TGTGCCAGCAGCTTTTTTATACAGGGAAACACTGAAGCTTTCTTT CASSFFIQGNTEAFF
NA TRBJ1-1 TRBD1 TRBV19 TGTGCCAGTAGTATGCCCCGGGACAGGGGGCGCCGAAACACTGAAGCTTTCTTT CASSMPRDRGRRNTEAFF
NA TRBJ1-5 TRBD1 TRBV6-5 TGTGCCAGCACTACCGGGACAGGACATCAGCCCCAGCATTTT CASTTGTGHQPQHF
NA TRBJ1-5 NA TRBV6-5 TGTGCCAGCAGTTACCCGCCAGGGGAAAATCAGCCCCAGCATTTT CASSYPPGENQPQHF
many TRBJ1-1 NA TRBV19 TGTGCCAGTAGGGGCCGGCACGAAGCTTTCTTT CASRGRHEAFF
NA TRBJ1-2 TRBD1 TRBV7-8 TGTGCCAGCAGCAAGACAGGGTACGGCTACACCTTC CASSKTGYGYTF
once TRBJ2-7 TRBD1 TRBV18 TGTGCCAGCTCACCACCGGTGAGGAACATGTCGACAGGGTCCTACGAGCAGTACTTC CASSPPVRNMSTGSYEQYF
few TRBJ1-2 TRBD1 TRBV11-2 TGTGCCAGCAGCCAACCGGGACAGGGCGTTTATGGCTACACCTTC CASSQPGQGVYGYTF
NA TRBJ2-1 NA TRBV9 TGTGCCAGCAGCAAAGGGGGTTCGGCCTACAATGAGCAGTTCTTC CASSKGGSAYNEQFF
NA TRBJ2-7 NA TRBV6-1 TGTGCCAGCAGTGAGGACTCCGGGGGTTGGGACGAGCAGTACTTC CASSEDSGGWDEQYF
NA TRBJ1-1 NA TRBV11-2 TGTGCCACCAGCCCCGGGATTTCAGCTTTCTTT CATSPGISAFF
NA TRBJ2-7 NA TRBV28 TGTGCCAGCAGTCGTTACGAGCAGTACTTC CASSRYEQYF
NA TRBJ2-2 TRBD1 TRBV29-1 TGCAGCGTTCCGCGACAGGGGGCGATTTTCTCAAACACCGGGGAGCTGTTTTTT CSVPRQGAIFSNTGELFF
NA TRBJ2-1 TRBD2 TRBV18 TGTGCCAGCTCATCGGGCCGGGGTAGCGGGAAAATAGGTGAGCAGTTCTTC CASSSGRGSGKIGEQFF
NA TRBJ2-5 TRBD2 TRBV4-2 TGTGCCAGCAGCCCCCCCGCGGGGGAGACGGGGGAGACCCAGTACTTC CASSPPAGETGETQYF
NA TRBJ1-1 TRBD1 TRBV27 TGTGCCAGCAGTTTAAGACAGGGGTTTCCCTCGAACACTGAAGCTTTCTTT CASSLRQGFPSNTEAFF
NA TRBJ2-1 TRBD2 TRBV3-1/TRBV3-2 TGTGCCAGCATCCAGAGCGGGAGGAGAAGTGAGCAGTTCTTC CASIQSGRRSEQFF
NA TRBJ2-1 TRBD2 TRBV28 TGTGCCAGCAGTCGTAGCGGGAACCCCTACAATGAGCAGTTCTTC CASSRSGNPYNEQFF
few TRBJ2-2 NA TRBV10-3 TGTGCCATCAAAAGAGAGACTACGAACACCGGGGAGCTGTTTTTT CAIKRETTNTGELFF
NA TRBJ2-3 NA TRBV28 TGTGCCAGCAGTTTAGGGGCGCAAGATACGCAGTATTTT CASSLGAQDTQYF
few TRBJ1-1 NA TRBV28 TGTGCCAGCACGACAGACCCGTACACTGAAGCTTTCTTT CASTTDPYTEAFF
once TRBJ2-3 TRBD1 TRBV30 TGTGCCTGGAGGGCCTGGGACAGGGGAGGGACAGATACGCAGTATTTT CAWRAWDRGGTDTQYF
NA TRBJ2-5 NA TRBV7-2 TGTGCCAGCAGCTTAAGCAGCGAAGAGACCCAGTACTTC CASSLSSEETQYF
NA TRBJ1-2 NA TRBV14 TGTGCCAGCAGCCAAGCGCGGGCAGCCTATGGCTACACCTTC CASSQARAAYGYTF
NA TRBJ1-1 NA TRBV14 TGTGCCAGCAGCCCCTTCAGGGAACCGAACACTGAAGCTTTCTTT CASSPFREPNTEAFF
NA TRBJ1-3 NA TRBV7-3 TGTGCCAGCAGCTGGACAGTTGGAAACACCATATATTTT CASSWTVGNTIYF
NA TRBJ1-1 NA TRBV6-5 TGTGCCAGCAGACTCTCGGGGGGCGGCACTGAAGCTTTCTTT CASRLSGGGTEAFF
NA TRBJ1-1 TRBD1 TRBV4-2 TGTGCCAGCAGCCCCGGGGGACAGGGGATGAACACTGAAGCTTTCTTT CASSPGGQGMNTEAFF
NA TRBJ1-6 NA TRBV5-1 TGCGCCAGCAGCTTCGCGGGAGATTATTCACCCCTCCACTTT CASSFAGDYSPLHF
NA TRBJ1-3 NA TRBV4-1 TGCGCCAGCAGCCAGTTGCTGGGGCAGACATCCATATATTTT CASSQLLGQTSIYF
NA TRBJ2-3 NA TRBV4-2 TGTGCCAGCAGCCAGCTAGGCCACACAGATACGCAGTATTTT CASSQLGHTDTQYF
NA TRBJ1-1 TRBD1 TRBV28 TGTGCCAGTAAAACGGACAGGGGATCGGTGAACACTGAAGCTTTCTTT CASKTDRGSVNTEAFF
NA TRBJ2-6 NA TRBV6-4 TGTGCCAGCAGTGAAAGGGGCTCTGGGGCCAACGTCCTGACTTTC CASSERGSGANVLTF
once TRBJ2-1 NA TRBV28 TGTGCCAGCAGTTTAGCAGGCTCGAGCTCCTACAATGAGCAGTTCTTC CASSLAGSSSYNEQFF
NA TRBJ2-3 TRBD2 TRBV5-4 TGTGCCAGCAGCATTAAATTAGCGGGGGACACAGATACGCAGTATTTT CASSIKLAGDTDTQYF
NA TRBJ2-1 TRBD2 TRBV27 TGTGCCAGCAGTTTAGATCGTGCGGAAAGCGGGAGTTTACCCTACAATGAGCAGTTCTTC CASSLDRAESGSLPYNEQFF